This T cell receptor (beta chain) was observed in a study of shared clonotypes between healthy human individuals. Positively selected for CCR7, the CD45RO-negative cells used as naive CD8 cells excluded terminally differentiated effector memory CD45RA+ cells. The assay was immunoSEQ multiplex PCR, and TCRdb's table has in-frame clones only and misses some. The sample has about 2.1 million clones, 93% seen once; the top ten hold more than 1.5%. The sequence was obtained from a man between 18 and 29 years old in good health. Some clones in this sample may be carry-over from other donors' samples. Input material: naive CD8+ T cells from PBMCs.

The DNA of the CDR3 is TGTGCCAGCAGCTTAGGGACAATAGAGACCCAGTACTTC. Translating it yields CASSLGTIETQYF. The rearrangement uses TRBV7-2 and TRBJ2-5, with a possible D match to TRBD1 (5 bases). Germline CDR1 reads SGHTA; CDR2 reads FQGNSA. The CDR3 is made up of 13 amino acids. V lost 1 base and J 4 bases, leaving 7 bases between the germline ends. Complete variable domain (other parts from reference TRBV7-2 and TRBJ2-5): GAGVSQSPSNKVTEKGKDVELRCDPISGHTALYWYRQSLGQGLEFLIYFQGNSAPDKSGLPSDRFSAERTGGSVSTLTIQRTQQEDSAVYLCASSLGTIETQYFGPGTRLLVL.